This is a list of T cell receptor beta chains from one sample in a study of blood T cells in healthy people across ages. TCRdb reprocessed the 5' RACE reads via MiXCR and lists one record per CDR3 protein. The table lists around 990,000 distinct CDR3 sequences, approximately 26% of them singletons. The sample also formed part of further work on T cells of mothers and their children.

The sequencing input was blood. All receptors come from a girl aged 2-10 years in good health. Each CDR3 is given with its conserved first and last residue. A D gene is named only where the DNA matches it firmly. The size of a clone is reported for some rows only, either as once, few or many, or as a class for expanded clones.

abundance,d_gene,j_gene,v_gene,CDR3nt,CDR3aa
.,.,TRBJ1-2,TRBV29-1,TGCAGCGTTGAAGTATCCACGCACTATGGCTACACCTTC,CSVEVSTHYGYTF
.,.,TRBJ1-4,TRBV4-2,TGTGCCAGCAGCCAAGACGGGTGGGATGAAAAACTGTTTTTT,CASSQDGWDEKLFF
.,TRBD1,TRBJ2-3,TRBV24-1,TGTGCCACCTCCCGACAGGGTAGCACAGATACGCAGTATTTT,CATSRQGSTDTQYF
.,.,TRBJ2-1,TRBV6-6,TGTGCCAGCAGTTACGGATCCCGAAATGAGCAGTTCTTC,CASSYGSRNEQFF
.,TRBD2,TRBJ2-3,TRBV29-1,TGCAGCGTGGCAATAAGCGGGGTTGGCACAGATACGCAGTATTTT,CSVAISGVGTDTQYF
.,.,TRBJ2-7,TRBV7-8,TGTGCCAGCAGCTCAACTACAAGCTCCTACGAGCAGTACTTC,CASSSTTSSYEQYF
few,.,TRBJ2-3,TRBV11-1,TGTGCCAGCAGCGGGTATACGCAGTATTTT,CASSGYTQYF
.,.,TRBJ2-1,TRBV7-9,TGTGCCAGCAGCTATTCAGCCAAGGAGCAGTTCTTC,CASSYSAKEQFF
.,.,TRBJ1-1,TRBV5-1,TGCGCCAGCAGCTTGTTGATTGGGAAGAACACTGAAGCTTTCTTT,CASSLLIGKNTEAFF
.,.,TRBJ2-7,TRBV29-1,TGCAGCGTAAGTCCCTCAATATACGAGCAGTACTTC,CSVSPSIYEQYF
few,.,TRBJ2-2,TRBV4-2,TGTGCCAGCAGCCAAACAACCAACACCGGGGAGCTGTTTTTT,CASSQTTNTGELFF
many,TRBD2,TRBJ2-1,TRBV7-9,TGTGCCAGCGGGGTAGCGGGGGATCATGAGCAGTTCTTC,CASGVAGDHEQFF
.,.,TRBJ2-7,TRBV15,TGTGCCACCAGCAAAGATTCCGCCTTAGCGGACCGCTACGAGCAGTACTTC,CATSKDSALADRYEQYF
.,TRBD1,TRBJ1-1,TRBV19,TGTGCCAGTAGAGCTGACCCAGACAGGGGGATATTTGAAGCTTTCTTT,CASRADPDRGIFEAFF
.,.,TRBJ1-6,TRBV20-1,TGCAGTGCTAGAGATCGCGGGCAGGGAGGCAATTCACCCCTCCACTTT,CSARDRGQGGNSPLHF
.,TRBD1,TRBJ2-7,TRBV27,TGTGCCAGCAGTTTGACAGGGGTTCGAAGCAAGGTGGGTGACGAGCAGTACTTC,CASSLTGVRSKVGDEQYF
few,TRBD1,TRBJ1-4,TRBV28,TGTGCCAGCAGTTCCCAAATCGTGGACAGGGTCGAGGGGGCAACTAATGAAAAACTGTTTTTT,CASSSQIVDRVEGATNEKLFF
.,TRBD1,TRBJ1-2,TRBV4-1,TGCGCCAGCAGCCAAAAAACACAGGGGCCCACGGCTGGCTACACCTTC,CASSQKTQGPTAGYTF
.,TRBD2,TRBJ2-1,TRBV7-3,TGTGCCAGCAGATTCGACCCTAGCGGAGACTACAATGAGCAGTTCTTC,CASRFDPSGDYNEQFF
.,.,TRBJ2-7,TRBV12-3/TRBV12-4,TGTGCCAGCAGTCCTAGTCCTCTTGTCACCTACGAGCAGTACTTC,CASSPSPLVTYEQYF
.,.,TRBJ2-5,TRBV27,TGTGCCAGCAGTTCCTCACCCAGGGCGGAGACCCAGTACTTC,CASSSSPRAETQYF
few,.,TRBJ1-4,TRBV20-1,TGCAGTGCTCCCCAAGGGTGGCTTAATGAAAAACTGTTTTTT,CSAPQGWLNEKLFF
few,.,TRBJ2-2,TRBV7-2,TGTGCCAGCAGCTTAGCTTGGGACACCGGGGAGCTGTTTTTT,CASSLAWDTGELFF
few,.,TRBJ1-3,TRBV4-3,TGCGCCAGCAGCCACTCGCGCCTCCCTGGAAACACCATATATTTT,CASSHSRLPGNTIYF
few,TRBD1,TRBJ1-1,TRBV29-1,TGCAGCGCCTGGGACAGCTTGAACGCTGAAGCTTTCTTT,CSAWDSLNAEAFF